The source of this T cell receptor beta chain is a study of T-cell reconstitution after alpha-beta-depleted transplantation in children. Study observations and caveats: Newly generated T cells supplied most T-cell counts and diversity one year post-transplant. Reports say that about two months after transplant, the alpha-beta T cells came out of several hundred graft clones that had expanded.

CDR1 is SGHRS and CDR2 is YFSETQ in the germline V gene. The CDR3 sequence is 14 residues long. V lost 5 bases and J lost 3, with 11 bases in between. Unique molecular identifiers were incorporated into the prepared TCRbeta library. TCRdb ran MiXCR on the PCR reads and lists one entry per CDR3 protein. The sample has about 870,000 distinct CDR3 sequences, about 16% seen once. Concerning this clonotype: Its antigen is not known.

V and J are TRBV5-1 and TRBJ2-2; D unresolved. The sequencing here drew on PBMCs, mostly from graft donor cells, taken 360 days after TCRalphabeta/CD19-depleted stem cell transplant. The receptor was derived from a male patient aged 10 to 17 who had a stem cell transplant for acute lymphoblastic leukemia, so the T cells may come from the graft donor. The CDR3 bases are TGCGCCAGCAGTCCGGACGGTGACACCGGGGAGCTGTTTTTT. Amino acids: CASSPDGDTGELFF. Using reference TRBV5-1 and TRBJ2-2 for the parts outside the CDR3, the full variable domain is KAGVTQTPRYLIKTRGQQVTLSCSPISGHRSVSWYQQTPGQGLQFLFEYFSETQRNKGNFPGRFSGRQFSNSRSEMNVSTLELGDSALYLCASSPDGDTGELFFGEGSRLTVL.